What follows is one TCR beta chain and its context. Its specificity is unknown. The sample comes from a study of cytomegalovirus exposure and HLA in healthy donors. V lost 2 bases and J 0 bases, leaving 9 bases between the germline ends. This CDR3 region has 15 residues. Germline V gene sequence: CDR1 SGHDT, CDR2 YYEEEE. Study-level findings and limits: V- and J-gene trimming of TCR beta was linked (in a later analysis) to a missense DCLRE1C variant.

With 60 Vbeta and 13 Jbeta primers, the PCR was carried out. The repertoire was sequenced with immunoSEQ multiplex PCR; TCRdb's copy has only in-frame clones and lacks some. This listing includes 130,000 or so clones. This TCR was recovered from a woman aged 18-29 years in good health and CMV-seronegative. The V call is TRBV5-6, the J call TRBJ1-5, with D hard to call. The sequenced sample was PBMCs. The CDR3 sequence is CASSFYSGSNQPQHF. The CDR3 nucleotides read TGTGCCAGCAGCTTTTACAGCGGTAGCAATCAGCCCCAGCATTTT.